This T cell receptor (beta chain) was found in a study of Ad26.COV2.S vaccination and SARS-CoV-2 variants (dated by TCRdb to the early 2020s). For context, the study as a whole: Donors in the vaccine arm were drawn from COV1001, a multicentre, randomized, double-blind, placebo-controlled phase I-IIa trial testing Ad26.COV2.S in healthy adults. A total of approximately 32 samples were included in the TCR-sequenced set, comprising roughly 19 Ad26.COV2.S vaccine recipients, 5 placebo recipients and 8 SARS-CoV-2 convalescent individuals. Throughout the experiments and outcome assessment, investigators stayed blinded to trial group allocation. Ad26.COV2.S was administered intramuscularly at a dose of 5x10^10 or 1x10^11 viral particles, either as one shot or as two shots given 56 days apart. TCRbeta repertoire sequencing served as the tool for gauging how specific and how broad the SARS-CoV-2-reactive T cell receptors were following Ad26.COV2.S vaccination. Trial participants were randomized into five groups of five, in which low-dose or high-dose Ad26.COV2.S was given once or twice, or placebo was given on both occasions. Study-wide conclusions, independent of this receptor: Non-spike TCR breadth was comparable between vaccine and placebo recipients, consistent with the vaccine containing only spike. Higher spike-specific TCR breadth was observed in Ad26.COV2.S recipients than in placebo recipients (P = 0.0014). Substantial breadth of spike-specific CD8+ and CD4+ T cell responses was reported after vaccination. The study lacked the statistical power to compare responses across vaccine doses or regimens. The authors noted that total T cell responses may have been underestimated by the TCR breadth and depth analyses.

For this clone: The antigen it binds to is not known. No qualities accompany the bases; no much larger clone lies one base away.

The treatment or condition label, read with the paper, signifies: some 20 received Ad26.COV2.S at low or high dose, single or two shots; several received placebo; per-sample allocation not given. Repertoires of vaccine and placebo recipients were sequenced from samples collected on day 63 after the first injection. In Cohort 1b, roughly 25 adults aged 18-55 years were enrolled at a single site in Boston, USA, between 29 July and 7 August 2020. Ad26.COV2.S was a replication-incompetent adenovirus type 26 vector that expressed a prefusion-stabilized SARS-CoV-2 spike protein derived from the original Wuhan strain. The immunoSEQ Assay was used to sequence TCRbeta CDR3 regions. After extraction, genomic DNA underwent amplification by bias-controlled multiplex PCR, followed by high-throughput sequencing. The original pipeline was this. Collapsing and filtering of sequences were performed to quantify the absolute abundance of each unique TCRbeta CDR3 region. T cell fraction was estimated by normalizing TCRbeta template counts to usable DNA, with usable DNA measured through amplification of reference genes found in all nucleated cells. Repertoire TCRs were annotated as SARS-CoV-2-specific by exact matching of V gene, CDR3 amino acid sequence and J gene to a known reactive TCR set. MIRA supplied the reference SARS-CoV-2 TCR set, which was filtered for enrichment in COVID-19-positive ImmuneCODE repertoires so that public or cross-reactive TCRs were removed. Based on the MIRA antigens, annotated TCRs were further analysed at the level of specific ORF or position within ORF. Breadth was defined as annotated unique rearrangements over total unique productive rearrangements; depth was the summed frequency of those rearrangements. Two-sided Wilcoxon rank-sum tests were applied when comparing TCR breadth between groups. TCRdb took over this immuneACCESS table, retaining in-frame rearrangements with V and J assigned. Such tables are incomplete; in checked studies, under half of the missing clones stem from an unresolved V gene, and the remainder is unexplained. V and J calls and clone size are copied from that table; D and trimming were computed from the DNA. This sample holds more than 300,000 clones; about 88% were observed only once. The top ten clones comprise 6.4% of the sample.

From the germline V gene, CDR1 is SGHTA and CDR2 is FQGTGA. CDR3 length: 16 amino acids, cysteine to phenylalanine. Here the CDR3 DNA is all that survives: 48 bases in frame from base 1. A distance of 16 bases separates the germline ends of V and J, which lose 5 bases and 2 bases respectively. The input for sequencing was peripheral blood, taken in a trial of Ad26.COV2.S vaccine versus placebo. The clonotype originates from a person between 18 and 65 years old who received the Ad26.COV2.S COVID-19 vaccine or a placebo. The chain was built from TRBV7-3 and TRBJ2-1; TRBD1 is a weak D gene call, 6 bases matching. The nucleotide sequence is TGTGCCAGCAGCCTCTCTCTTGGGGGCCCCTACAATGAGCAGTTCTTC. Its amino acids are CASSLSLGGPYNEQFF.